The clone carrying this T cell receptor beta chain was counted only a few times. TCRdb processed the RT-PCR reads anew with MiXCR; each CDR3 protein has one entry. The sample has hundreds of thousands of distinct CDR3 sequences, around a fifth seen once. The data stem from a study of response to subunit inactivated influenza vaccine. Germline lookup yields CDR1 SQVTM and CDR2 ANQGSEA. The CDR3 loop spans 14 amino acids. V lost 7 bases to trimming and J lost 1 base, with 16 bases between them. The TCR comes from a man aged 50-75 years who received an inactivated influenza vaccine. The chain uses TRBV29-1 and TRBJ1-2; a weak D match, TRBD1 (5 bases). Here the sequenced sample was PBMCs from blood, taken less than 22 months after vaccination. CDR3 DNA sequence: TGCAGCGCAGAATGGGGCATGGGTAACTATGGCTACACCTTC. The encoded protein is CSAEWGMGNYGYTF.